One and the same sample provided the 25 T cell receptor beta chains below, sequenced in a study of siplizumab effects on memory and regulatory T cells. Only in-frame clones appear in the TCRdb table, and some are missing; sequencing was by immunoSEQ multiplex PCR. The profile shows tens of thousands of clones, less than 85% of them singletons. Sequences were obtained from memory CD4+ T cells sorted from blood. These receptors all come from a human donor in good health.

This clone was counted once. This chain uses TRBV15 with TRBJ1-5; the D is unclear. The CDR3 sequence is 15 residues long. V was pared by 0 bases and J by 3 bases, with 9 bases between. Germline CDR1 and CDR2: LNHNV and YYDKDF (reference sequence). CDR3 protein: CATSRDRQLNQPQHF. DNA of the CDR3: TGTGCCACCAGCAGAGATCGGCAGCTCAATCAGCCCCAGCATTTT.

The rearrangement uses TRBV7-3 and TRBJ2-2; unclear D gene. CDR3 size: 13 residues. Germline V lookup: CDR1 SGHTA, CDR2 FQGTGA. V was clipped by 4 bases and J by 5 bases, with 8 bases between them. The DNA of the CDR3 is TGTGCCAGCAGCTCCCTTCGGACCGGGGAGCTGTTTTTT. Its protein is CASSSLRTGELFF.

This rearrangement joins TRBV7-2 to TRBJ2-5; D assignment may be TRBD1 or TRBD2 (5 bases each). V was trimmed by 2 bases and J by 7 bases, leaving 11 bases between them. The CDR3 extends over 13 amino acids. CDR1 is SGHTA, CDR2 FQGNSA, per germline. CDR3 loop: CASSLRGIRTQYF. The CDR3 DNA reads as TGTGCCAGCAGCTTACGGGGCATTAGGACCCAGTACTTC.

V is TRBV6-6 and J is TRBJ1-2; no clear D gene. This CDR3 region has 15 residues. Germline V lookup: CDR1 MNHNY, CDR2 SVGAGI (reference sequence). With 7 bases removed from V and 5 bases from J, the gap between germline ends came to 20 bases. CDR3: CASKAGPTAGYGYTF. CDR3 in DNA: TGTGCCAGCAAAGCCGGGCCAACTGCTGGGTATGGCTACACCTTC.

The gene calls are TRBV2 and TRBJ1-6; 7 bases are a match to TRBD1. CDR3 length: 13 residues. With 8 bases clipped from V and 7 bases from J, the junction kept 5 bases outside the gene matches. Germline-derived CDR1 and CDR2 are SNHLY and FYNNEI. The CDR3 reads CASRDSGNSPLHF. As DNA, the CDR3 is TGTGCCAGCCGGGACAGTGGGAATTCACCCCTCCACTTT.

The V call is TRBV10-2, the J call TRBJ2-3; TRBD1 matches at 10 bases. The V and J ends lost 4 bases and 4 bases, in that order; junction bases with no gene match: 5. Germline loops: CDR1 WSHSY, CDR2 SAAADI. CDR3 length: 15 residues. CDR3: CASSAATGGPDTQYF. CDR3 DNA sequence: TGCGCCAGCAGTGCGGCGACAGGGGGCCCAGATACGCAGTATTTT.

The chain has TRBV5-4 and TRBJ1-2; no clear D. Trimming cost V 4 bases and J 1 base, with 11 bases left between them. The CDR3 is 14 amino acids. Germline assignment: CDR1 SGHNT and CDR2 YYREEE (reference sequence). CDR3: CASSVRGSNYGYTF. CDR3 DNA: TGTGCCAGCAGCGTCCGGGGTAGTAACTATGGCTACACCTTC.

The rearrangement links TRBV7-9 to TRBJ2-1; D is perhaps TRBD2 (5 bases). This CDR3 spans 13 amino acids. CDR1 is SEHNR and CDR2 is FQNEAQ in the germline V gene (reference sequence). The V and J ends lost 11 bases and 5 bases respectively, with 16 bases between them. The CDR3 region has the DNA TGTGCCCCCGGGGAAGACGGCGACAATGAGCAGTTCTTC. It yields the protein CAPGEDGDNEQFF.

This chain connects TRBV5-4 to TRBJ2-3; 8 bases agree with TRBD1. J was trimmed by 1 base and V by 7 bases; bases with no gene match: 8. The CDR3 totals 15 residues. Germline values: CDR1 SGHNT, CDR2 YYREEE (reference sequence). The CDR3, as DNA: TGTGCCAGCCGCCCCTCAGGGGGCCGCACAGATACGCAGTATTTT. This codes for CASRPSGGRTDTQYF.

V gene TRBV27 combines with J gene TRBJ1-1; TRBD1 agrees at 11 bases. The V and J ends lost 4 bases and 5 bases, in that order; junction bases with no gene match: 9. The CDR3 is 16 amino acids. In germline, CDR1 is MNHEY, CDR2 SMNVEV (reference sequence). CDR3 sequence reads: CASSSYGQGAKTEAFF. The CDR3 DNA reads as TGTGCCAGCAGTTCGTATGGACAGGGGGCCAAAACTGAAGCTTTCTTT.

The chain recombines TRBV19 with TRBJ1-1, with D perhaps TRBD1 (5 bases). In germline, CDR1 is LNHDA, CDR2 SQIVND (reference sequence). The V end lost 6 bases, the J end lost 7 bases, and 21 bases lay between the germline ends. CDR3 size: 15 residues. The CDR3 loop reads CASRSPGGRADEAFF. The CDR3 DNA reads TGTGCCAGTAGATCTCCCGGGGGTAGGGCAGATGAAGCTTTCTTT.

The chain has TRBV7-2 and TRBJ2-7, with 10 bases lining up with TRBD2. The CDR3 sequence is 13 residues long. V lost 4 bases, J lost 12 bases, and 9 bases stayed unmatched. Germline loops: CDR1 SGHTA, CDR2 FQGNSA. CDR3 sequence reads: CASSSTSGAWGYF. In DNA, the CDR3 is TGTGCCAGCAGCTCCACTAGCGGGGCCTGGGGGTACTTC.

This clone has just one count. The J gene is TRBJ1-2, the V gene TRBV4-1; D is unresolved. Per the germline V gene, CDR1 is MGHRA and CDR2 is YSYEKL. V lost 0 bases, J lost 2 bases, and 19 bases lay in between. The CDR3 loop spans 18 amino acids. The CDR3: CASSQDPSSMALNYGYTF. CDR3 in DNA: TGCGCCAGCAGCCAAGACCCCTCATCCATGGCCCTCAACTATGGCTACACCTTC.

The chain has TRBV10-3 and TRBJ2-2; D is possibly TRBD2 (6 bases). The germline V gene encodes CDR1 ENHRY and CDR2 SYGVKD. V lost 9 bases, J lost 2 bases, and 10 bases lay in between. The CDR3 sequence is 13 residues long. Here the CDR3 DNA reads TGTGCCATGGAGGGTGACAACACCGGGGAGCTGTTTTTT. It encodes CAMEGDNTGELFF.

The rearrangement links TRBV9 to TRBJ2-2; D call uncertain. V gave up 1 base and J gave up 6 bases, with 7 bases separating them. There are 13 residues in the CDR3. Germline V lookup: CDR1 SGDLS, CDR2 YYNGEE. CDR3: CASSVLGSGELFF. The DNA of the CDR3 is TGTGCCAGCAGCGTATTGGGTTCCGGGGAGCTGTTTTTT.

The chain couples TRBV5-6 to TRBJ1-4; weak D call: TRBD1 (6 bases). The V end was cut by 7 bases, the J end by 0 bases, with 10 bases between. Germline lookup yields CDR1 SGHDT and CDR2 YYEEEE. CDR3 length: 14 amino acids. The CDR3 is CASSPGATNEKLFF. The CDR3 region has the DNA TGTGCCAGCTCCCCAGGGGCAACTAATGAAAAACTGTTTTTT.

V and J are TRBV5-1 and TRBJ2-3; D is unclear. The V end lost 0 bases, the J end lost 6 bases, and 11 bases lay between the germline ends. The CDR3 has 14 residues. The germline V gene encodes CDR1 SGHRS and CDR2 YFSETQ. CDR3 protein: CASSLERPNDTQYF. As DNA, the CDR3 is TGCGCCAGCAGCTTGGAACGGCCCAACGATACGCAGTATTTT.

This clone was observed a single time. The rearrangement uses TRBV15 and TRBJ1-1; no firm D call. The germline gives CDR1 LNHNV, CDR2 YYDKDF (reference sequence). The CDR3 is 16 amino acids. Trimming took 3 bases from V and 0 from J, leaving 14 bases between them. CDR3 bases: TGTGCCACCAGCAGGCCCCCGCTGGGGTTGAACACTGAAGCTTTCTTT. The encoded protein is CATSRPPLGLNTEAFF.

The chain recombines TRBV5-4 with TRBJ1-2, with D perhaps matching TRBD1 (6 bases). Germline values: CDR1 SGHNT, CDR2 YYREEE (reference sequence). The CDR3 is made up of 13 amino acids. Trimming left V 3 bases short and J 2 bases short, with 8 bases between. The CDR3 DNA sequence: TGTGCCAGCAGCTGGGGGGGCAACTATGGCTACACCTTC. Translated: CASSWGGNYGYTF. Full variable domain (remainder filled in from reference TRBV5-4 and TRBJ1-2): ETGVTQSPTHLIKTRGQQVTLRCSSQSGHNTVSWYQQALGQGPQFIFQYYREEENGRGNFPPRFSGLQFPNYSSELNVNALELDDSALYLCASSWGGNYGYTFGSGTRLTVV.

This clone was seen many times. The chain recombines TRBV9 with TRBJ2-7; 8 bases fit TRBD2. This CDR3 is built from 14 residues. V shed 0 bases, J shed 3 bases, and the junction held 2 bases outside the gene matches. CDR1 is SGDLS and CDR2 is YYNGEE in the germline V gene. The CDR3 loop is CASSVVGTSYEQYF. The CDR3 DNA sequence: TGTGCCAGCAGCGTAGTAGGGACTAGCTACGAGCAGTACTTC.

This sequence joins TRBV11-1 and TRBJ2-5; unclear D gene. This CDR3 contains 11 residues. Germline-derived CDR1 and CDR2 are SGHAT and FQDESV (reference sequence). V was shortened by 4 bases and J by 5 bases, with 5 bases between the two germline ends. The CDR3 sequence: CASSSYETQYF. DNA for the CDR3: TGTGCCAGCAGCTCCTACGAGACCCAGTACTTC.

This clone was recorded a few times. This chain joins TRBV9 and TRBJ2-2, with 7 bases matching TRBD2. Germline-derived CDR1 and CDR2 are SGDLS and YYNGEE. The CDR3 is 17 amino acids. Losses at the gene ends were 0 bases for V and 6 bases for J; bases not matched to a gene: 11. The CDR3 sequence is CASSVVEWEGLAGELFF. Here the CDR3 DNA reads TGTGCCAGCAGCGTAGTCGAATGGGAGGGGCTGGCCGGGGAGCTGTTTTTT.

The CDR3 reads CAWASGRGAYQPQHF. The CDR3 DNA follows: TGTGCCTGGGCCTCGGGCAGGGGGGCCTATCAGCCCCAGCATTTT. The V call is TRBV30, the J call TRBJ1-5; 7 bases are shared with TRBD1. J gave up 5 bases and V 5 bases, and 12 bases lay outside the gene matches. The CDR3 consists of 15 residues. CDR1 GTSNPN and CDR2 SVGIG come from the germline V gene (reference sequence).

A remark on this clone: The sample carries other DNA sequences with the same CDR3. This chain uses TRBV29-1 with TRBJ1-1; D is ambiguous. Trimming stripped 4 bases from V and 0 bases from J, with 3 bases between. Germline V gene lookup returns CDR1 SQVTM and CDR2 ANQGSEA. CDR3 length: 11 amino acids. CDR3 DNA: TGCAGCGTTGTGTTGAACACTGAAGCTTTCTTT. It is translated as CSVVLNTEAFF.

The V call is TRBV4-1, the J call TRBJ1-4, with D hard to call. CDR1 is MGHRA and CDR2 is YSYEKL in the germline V gene. The CDR3 is 13 residues long. Trimming took off 0 bases at V and 17 bases at J, with 16 bases between the two ends. The DNA for the CDR3 is TGCGCCAGCAGCCAAGAAAGGACCCCTCGGGTTTTTTTT. Protein sequence: CASSQERTPRVFF.